Detailed here is one T cell receptor beta chain. Its specificity is not known. The table came from immunoSEQ multiplex PCR; TCRdb's copy has only in-frame clones and leaves some out. The profile shows around 2.3 million clones, 90% to 97% of them singletons. The sample belongs to a study of shared clonotypes between healthy human individuals. General study findings and limits: Some naive CD4 clonotypes, around 4.9%, turned up in common across a handful of donors.

From germline, CDR1 is MDHEN and CDR2 SYDVKM. The CDR3 length is 15 residues. The ends were cut back, 5 bases at V and 9 bases at J, with 20 bases in the middle. The sequence was collected from a young man in good health. This chain connects TRBV28 to TRBJ2-1; weak D call: TRBD1 (7 bases). The sample comprised naive CD4+ T cells sorted from blood. Subset meaning: CD45RA+ positively selected. The CDR3 DNA reads TGTGCCAGCAGTCCCCGTTGGCAGGGGGGCAGTGAGCAGTTCTTC. Translating gives CASSPRWQGGSEQFF. Full variable domain (remainder filled in from reference TRBV28 and TRBJ2-1): DVKVTQSSRYLVKRTGEKVFLECVQDMDHENMFWYRQDPGLGLRLIYFSYDVKMKEKGDIPEGYSVSREKKERFSLILESASTNQTSMYLCASSPRWQGGSEQFFGPGTRLTVL.